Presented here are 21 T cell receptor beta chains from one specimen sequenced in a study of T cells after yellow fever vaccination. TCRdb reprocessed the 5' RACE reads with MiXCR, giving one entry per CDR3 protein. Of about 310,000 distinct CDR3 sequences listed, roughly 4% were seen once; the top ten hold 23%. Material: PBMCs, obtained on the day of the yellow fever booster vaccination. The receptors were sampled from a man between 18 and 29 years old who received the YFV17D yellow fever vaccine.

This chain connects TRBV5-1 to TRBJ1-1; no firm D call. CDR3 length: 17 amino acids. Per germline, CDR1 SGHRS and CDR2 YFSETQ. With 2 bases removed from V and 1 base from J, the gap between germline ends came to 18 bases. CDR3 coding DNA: TGCGCCAGCAGCTTAAGGTCGCACACCGGCCAGAACACTGAAGCTTTCTTT. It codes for CASSLRSHTGQNTEAFF.

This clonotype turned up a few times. CDR3 sequence (DNA): TGTGCCAGCAGCACGGACTATTCCACAGATACGCAGTATTTT. Translation gives CASSTDYSTDTQYF. The chain has TRBV6-5 and TRBJ2-3; D might be TRBD2 (6 bases). Germline loops: CDR1 MNHEY, CDR2 SVGAGI. V was trimmed by 6 bases and J by 2 bases, leaving 12 bases between them. The CDR3 contains 14 residues.

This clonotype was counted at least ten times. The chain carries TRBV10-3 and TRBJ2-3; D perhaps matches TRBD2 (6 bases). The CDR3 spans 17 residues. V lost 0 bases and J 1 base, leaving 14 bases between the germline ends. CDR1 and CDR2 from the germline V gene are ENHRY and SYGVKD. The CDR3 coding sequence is TGTGCCATCAGTGAGTCGACTCGGGAGCGGGGCACAGATACGCAGTATTTT. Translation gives CAISESTRERGTDTQYF.

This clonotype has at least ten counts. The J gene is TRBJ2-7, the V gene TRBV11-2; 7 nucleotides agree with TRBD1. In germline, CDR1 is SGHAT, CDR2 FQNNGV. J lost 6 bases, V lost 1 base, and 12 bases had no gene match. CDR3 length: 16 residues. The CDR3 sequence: CASSLVLGGPLGEQYF. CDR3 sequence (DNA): TGTGCCAGCAGCTTAGTTTTAGGGGGCCCCCTGGGCGAGCAGTACTTC.

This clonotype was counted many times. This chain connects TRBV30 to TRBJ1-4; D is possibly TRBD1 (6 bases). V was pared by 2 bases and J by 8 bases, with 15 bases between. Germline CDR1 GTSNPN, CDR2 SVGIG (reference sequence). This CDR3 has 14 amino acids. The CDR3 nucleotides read TGTGCCTGGAGTATGGAGGGGGAGAGGGAAAAACTGTTTTTT. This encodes CAWSMEGEREKLFF. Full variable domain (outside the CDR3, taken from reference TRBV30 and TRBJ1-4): SQTIHQWPATLVQPVGSPLSLECTVEGTSNPNLYWYRQAAGRGLQLLFYSVGIGQISSEVPQNLSASRPQDRQFILSSKKLLLSDSGFYLCAWSMEGEREKLFFGSGTQLSVL.

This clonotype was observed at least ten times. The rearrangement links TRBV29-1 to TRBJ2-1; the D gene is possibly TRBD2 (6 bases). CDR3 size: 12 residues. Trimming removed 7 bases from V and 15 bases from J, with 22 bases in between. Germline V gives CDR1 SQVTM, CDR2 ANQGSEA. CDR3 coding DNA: TGCAGCGGATCCCCCAGTGGGGAGGATTGGTTCTTC. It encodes CSGSPSGEDWFF.

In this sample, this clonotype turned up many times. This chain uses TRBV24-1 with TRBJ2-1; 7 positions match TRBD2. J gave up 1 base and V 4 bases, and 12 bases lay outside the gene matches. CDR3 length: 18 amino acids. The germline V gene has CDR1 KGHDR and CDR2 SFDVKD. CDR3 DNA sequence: TGTGCCACCAGTGACTCGACTAGCCCCCGGAGGTCCTACAATGAGCAGTTCTTC. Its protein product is CATSDSTSPRRSYNEQFF.

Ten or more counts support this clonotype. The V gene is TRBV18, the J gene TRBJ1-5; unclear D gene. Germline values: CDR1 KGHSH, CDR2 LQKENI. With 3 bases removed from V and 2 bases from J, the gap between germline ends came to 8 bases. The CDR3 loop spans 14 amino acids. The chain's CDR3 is CASSPSQRNQPQHF. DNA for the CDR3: TGTGCCAGCTCACCCTCACAACGCAATCAGCCCCAGCATTTT.

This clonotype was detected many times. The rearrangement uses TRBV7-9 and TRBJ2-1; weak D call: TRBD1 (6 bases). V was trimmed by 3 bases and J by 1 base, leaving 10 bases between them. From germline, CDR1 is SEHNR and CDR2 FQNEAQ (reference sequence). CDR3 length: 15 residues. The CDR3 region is CASSFRQVSYNEQFF. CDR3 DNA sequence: TGTGCCAGCAGCTTTAGACAGGTATCCTACAATGAGCAGTTCTTC.

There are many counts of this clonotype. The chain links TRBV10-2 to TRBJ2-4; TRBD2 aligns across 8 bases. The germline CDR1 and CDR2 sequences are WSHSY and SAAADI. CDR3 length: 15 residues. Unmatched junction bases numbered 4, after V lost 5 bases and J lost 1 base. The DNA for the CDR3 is TGCGCCAGCAGTACCCCTAGCGGGGCCAAAAACATTCAGTACTTC. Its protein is CASSTPSGAKNIQYF.

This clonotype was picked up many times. The CDR3 DNA sequence: TGCAGTGCTAGCGACATGGGAAGCAATCAGCCCCAGCATTTT. Its protein is CSASDMGSNQPQHF. The chain joins TRBV20-1 to TRBJ1-5; D gene unclear. Trimming pared 3 bases from V and 1 base from J, leaving 10 bases between. This CDR3 has 14 residues. Germline values: CDR1 DFQATT, CDR2 SNEGSKA (reference sequence).

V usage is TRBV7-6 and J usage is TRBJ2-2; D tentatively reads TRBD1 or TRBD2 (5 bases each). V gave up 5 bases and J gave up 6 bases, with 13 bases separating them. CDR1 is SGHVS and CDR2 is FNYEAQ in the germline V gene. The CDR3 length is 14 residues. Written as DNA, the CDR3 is TGTGCCAGCAGCCGGACCGGGGCCGCCGGGGAGCTGTTTTTT. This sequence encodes CASSRTGAAGELFF.

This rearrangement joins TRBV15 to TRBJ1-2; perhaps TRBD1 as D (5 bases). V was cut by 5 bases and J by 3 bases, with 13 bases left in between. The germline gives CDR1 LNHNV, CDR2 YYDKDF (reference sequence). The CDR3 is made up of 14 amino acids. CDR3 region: CATSPGSRDYGYTF. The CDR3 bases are TGTGCCACCAGCCCGGGAAGCAGGGACTATGGCTACACCTTC.

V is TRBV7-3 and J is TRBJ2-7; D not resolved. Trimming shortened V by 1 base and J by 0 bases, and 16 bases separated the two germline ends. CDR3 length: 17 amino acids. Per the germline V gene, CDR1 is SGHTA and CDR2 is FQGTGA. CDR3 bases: TGTGCCAGCAGCTTAAAAGGGCGCCGAAAGGCCTCCTACGAGCAGTACGTC. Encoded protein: CASSLKGRRKASYEQYV.

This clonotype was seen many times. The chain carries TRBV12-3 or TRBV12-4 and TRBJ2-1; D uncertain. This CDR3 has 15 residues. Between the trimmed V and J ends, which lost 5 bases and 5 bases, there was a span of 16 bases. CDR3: CASSGNEQLNNEQFF. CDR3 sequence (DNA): TGTGCCAGCAGTGGGAATGAACAGCTGAACAATGAGCAGTTCTTC.

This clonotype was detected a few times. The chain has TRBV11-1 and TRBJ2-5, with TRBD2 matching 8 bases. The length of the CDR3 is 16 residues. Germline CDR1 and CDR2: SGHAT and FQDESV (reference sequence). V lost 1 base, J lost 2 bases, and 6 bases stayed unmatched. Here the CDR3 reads CASSLGDSSGQETQYF. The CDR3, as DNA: TGTGCCAGCAGCTTAGGAGATTCTAGCGGGCAAGAGACCCAGTACTTC.

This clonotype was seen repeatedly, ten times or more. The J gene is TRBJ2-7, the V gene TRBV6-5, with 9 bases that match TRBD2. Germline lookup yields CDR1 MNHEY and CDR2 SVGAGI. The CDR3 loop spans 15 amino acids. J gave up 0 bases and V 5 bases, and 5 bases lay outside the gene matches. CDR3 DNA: TGTGCCAGCAGTCCACAGCGGGGGGCCTCCTACGAGCAGTACTTC. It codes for CASSPQRGASYEQYF.

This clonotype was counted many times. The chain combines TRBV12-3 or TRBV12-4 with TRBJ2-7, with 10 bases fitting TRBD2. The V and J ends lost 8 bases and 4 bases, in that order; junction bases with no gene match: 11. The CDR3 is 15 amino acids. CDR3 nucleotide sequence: TGTGCCAGCGGAGAGGCCGGGACTAGCGCTTACGAGCAGTACTTC. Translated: CASGEAGTSAYEQYF.

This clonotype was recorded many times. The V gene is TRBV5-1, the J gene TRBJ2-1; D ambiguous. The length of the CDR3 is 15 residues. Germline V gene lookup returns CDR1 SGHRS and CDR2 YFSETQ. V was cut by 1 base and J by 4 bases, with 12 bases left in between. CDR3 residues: CASSLRPIEYNEQFF. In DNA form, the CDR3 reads TGCGCCAGCAGCTTGCGTCCTATCGAATACAATGAGCAGTTCTTC.

The CDR3 is CASRDRGHTGELFF. Here the CDR3 DNA reads TGCGCCAGCAGGGACAGGGGGCACACCGGGGAGCTGTTTTTT. V and J are TRBV4-1 and TRBJ2-2; 11 bases align to TRBD1. J was trimmed by 3 bases and V by 6 bases; bases with no gene match: 0. CDR3 length: 14 amino acids. The germline gives CDR1 MGHRA, CDR2 YSYEKL.

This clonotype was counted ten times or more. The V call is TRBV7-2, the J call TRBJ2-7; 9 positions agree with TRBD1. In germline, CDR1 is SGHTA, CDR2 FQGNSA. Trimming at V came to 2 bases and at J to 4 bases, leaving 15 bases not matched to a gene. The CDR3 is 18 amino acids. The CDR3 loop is CASSLLTTGTGYLYEQYF. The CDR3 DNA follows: TGTGCCAGCAGCTTACTAACTACCGGGACAGGGTATCTGTACGAGCAGTACTTC.